This is a list of T cell receptor beta chains from one sample in a study of blood T cell repertoires in COVID-19. The protocol was immunoSEQ multiplex PCR, while the TCRdb copy is restricted to in-frame clones and leaves out a portion. In the table there are some 30,000 clones, 80% to 90% of which are singletons. Sequences were obtained from peripheral blood. The receptors shown here come from a human donor in a cohort sampled during active COVID-19. The CDR3 runs from the conserved cysteine through the conserved F or W. D genes are given only for firm matches. Some rows mark clone size as missing; the rest say once, few, many or name a class of expanded clone.

v_gene	j_gene	abundance	d_gene	CDR3aa	CDR3nt
TRBV29-1	TRBJ2-1	.	.	CSVYDWRNEQFF	TGCAGCGTTTACGACTGGCGCAATGAGCAGTTCTTC
TRBV24-1	TRBJ2-7	.	.	CATSETGEQYF	TGTGCCACCAGTGAAACAGGCGAGCAGTACTTC
TRBV7-9	TRBJ2-1	.	TRBD2	CASRAGGTRGEQFF	TGTGCCAGCAGAGCGGGGGGGACCCGAGGAGAGCAGTTCTTC
TRBV3-1/TRBV3-2	TRBJ1-1	.	TRBD1	CASTRTGGNTEAFF	TGTGCCAGCACCCGAACAGGGGGGAACACTGAAGCTTTCTTT
TRBV29-1	TRBJ2-7	.	TRBD1	CSVEFSGQGYYEQYF	TGCAGCGTTGAATTTTCGGGACAGGGGTACTACGAGCAGTACTTC
TRBV9	TRBJ2-2	.	TRBD2	CASSVDSGGLTGELFF	TGTGCCAGCAGCGTAGATAGCGGGGGGTTAACCGGGGAGCTGTTTTTT
TRBV4-1	TRBJ2-1	once	.	CASSQDPGTPYNEQFF	TGCGCCAGCAGCCAAGACCCCGGGACTCCTTACAATGAGCAGTTCTTC
TRBV29-1	TRBJ2-5	.	.	CSARGSQETQYF	TGCAGCGCCCGGGGGTCCCAAGAGACCCAGTACTTC
TRBV7-8	TRBJ2-3	.	.	CASSLGTATDTQYF	TGTGCCAGCAGCCTTGGGACTGCCACAGATACGCAGTATTTT
TRBV5-1	TRBJ1-1	.	TRBD1	CASSWGGQANTEAFF	TGCGCCAGCAGCTGGGGGGGACAGGCGAACACTGAAGCTTTCTTT
TRBV5-1	TRBJ2-7	once	TRBD1	CASSLGTGAYEQYF	TGCGCCAGCAGCTTAGGGACAGGGGCTTACGAGCAGTACTTC
TRBV18	TRBJ2-1	once	.	CASSPAGLRNEQFF	TGTGCCAGCTCACCAGCGGGACTTAGGAATGAGCAGTTCTTC
TRBV9	TRBJ2-3	.	TRBD2	CASSRGGGGTDTQYF	TGTGCCAGCAGCCGGGGGGGCGGGGGCACAGATACGCAGTATTTT
TRBV10-1	TRBJ1-5	few	.	CASSGKGSVGSNQPQHF	TGCGCCAGCAGTGGGAAGGGTAGCGTTGGCAGCAATCAGCCCCAGCATTTT
TRBV20-1	TRBJ2-7	.	.	CSASQGRSYEQYF	TGCAGTGCTAGTCAGGGCCGATCCTACGAGCAGTACTTC
TRBV5-1	TRBJ2-7	.	TRBD2	CASSLTSGGRAYEQYF	TGCGCCAGCAGCTTGACTAGCGGGGGGCGCGCCTACGAGCAGTACTTC